The 31 T cell receptor beta chains given below trace back to one sample, sequenced in a study of blood T cell repertoires in COVID-19. The assay was immunoSEQ multiplex PCR, and TCRdb's table has in-frame clones only and misses some. The table records around 170,000 clones, about 88% of them present only once. Sequencing used peripheral blood. These receptors were collected from a man aged 25 to 40 with active or convalescent COVID-19.

This chain joins TRBV19 and TRBJ1-4, with D possibly TRBD1 on 6 matching bases. From germline, CDR1 is LNHDA and CDR2 SQIVND (reference sequence). The CDR3 is 14 amino acids. With 6 bases removed from V and 6 bases from J, the gap between germline ends came to 14 bases. In nucleotides, the CDR3 is TGTGCCAGTAGCGATCAGGGGACCGATGAAAAACTGTTTTTT. It is translated as CASSDQGTDEKLFF.

The J gene is TRBJ1-5, the V gene TRBV28, with D possibly being TRBD1 (5 bases). Germline loops: CDR1 MDHEN, CDR2 SYDVKM. V was clipped by 6 bases and J by 6 bases, with 12 bases between them. The CDR3 is 13 residues long. In DNA form, the CDR3 reads TGTGCCAGCAGGGGACTGGTGGGTCAGCCCCAGCATTTT. It codes for CASRGLVGQPQHF. The entire variable domain, with the rest obtained from reference TRBV28 and TRBJ1-5, is as follows: DVKVTQSSRYLVKRTGEKVFLECVQDMDHENMFWYRQDPGLGLRLIYFSYDVKMKEKGDIPEGYSVSREKKERFSLILESASTNQTSMYLCASRGLVGQPQHFGDGTRLSIL.

This chain links TRBV19 with TRBJ1-3; D is ambiguous. This CDR3 spans 17 amino acids. Germline V gene sequence: CDR1 LNHDA, CDR2 SQIVND (reference sequence). V was pared by 6 bases and J by 5 bases, with 23 bases between. CDR3 amino acids: CASSIRSGGASRNTIYF. For the CDR3, the DNA is TGTGCCAGTAGCATCCGTAGTGGTGGAGCTTCTCGAAACACCATATATTTT. The full variable domain, rest sourced from reference TRBV19 and TRBJ1-3, is DGGITQSPKYLFRKEGQNVTLSCEQNLNHDAMYWYRQDPGQGLRLIYYSQIVNDFQKGDIAEGYSVSREKKESFPLTVTSAQKNPTAFYLCASSIRSGGASRNTIYFGEGSWLTVV.

There are many counts of this clone. Other DNA sequences within the sample encode an identical CDR3. The rearrangement joins TRBV11-3 to TRBJ2-7; TRBD1 matches 10 bases. The germline V gene encodes CDR1 SGHNT and CDR2 YENEEA. This CDR3 contains 15 residues. The ends lost 4 bases at V and 3 bases at J; junction bases unmatched: 6. The chain's CDR3 is CASSSQGQGFYEQYF. The DNA of the CDR3 is TGTGCCAGCAGCTCCCAGGGACAGGGGTTCTACGAGCAGTACTTC.

The V and J genes are TRBV7-2 and TRBJ2-3, with 9 bases matching TRBD2. There are 18 residues in the CDR3. Germline lookup yields CDR1 SGHTA and CDR2 FQGNSA. V dropped 1 base and J dropped 3; count of bases not matched to a gene: 11. CDR3 sequence: CASSLVIAAGGKTDTQYF. The CDR3 region has the DNA TGTGCCAGCAGCTTAGTGATCGCCGCGGGAGGGAAAACAGATACGCAGTATTTT.

This rearrangement joins TRBV7-6 to TRBJ1-6; unclear D gene. This CDR3 contains 13 residues. Between the trimmed V and J ends, which lost 3 bases and 13 bases, there was a span of 13 bases. The germline V gene has CDR1 SGHVS and CDR2 FNYEAQ. CDR3 nucleotides: TGTGCCAGCAGCTTGCCGGGAGGGCGGCCCCTCCACTTT. The encoded protein is CASSLPGGRPLHF.

CDR3 DNA: TGTGCCAGCAGTGACACCGACGGGAGCGGGAGCGTAACCTACAATGAGCAGTTCTTC. Protein: CASSDTDGSGSVTYNEQFF. The chain joins TRBV7-9 to TRBJ2-1, with TRBD2 matching over 8 bases. The CDR3 is 19 residues long. CDR1 and CDR2 (germline): SEHNR, FQNEAQ (reference sequence). V was pared by 6 bases and J by 2 bases, with 18 bases of the junction left unmatched. Full variable domain (missing parts from reference TRBV7-9 and TRBJ2-1): DTGVSQNPRHKITKRGQNVTFRCDPISEHNRLYWYRQTLGQGPEFLTYFQNEAQLEKSRLLSDRFSAERPKGSFSTLEIQRTEQGDSAMYLCASSDTDGSGSVTYNEQFFGPGTRLTVL.

The chain combines TRBV6-5 with TRBJ2-1; D perhaps matches TRBD1 (5 bases). Per the germline V gene, CDR1 is MNHEY and CDR2 is SVGAGI. Trimming left V 0 bases short and J 5 bases short, with 11 bases between. The CDR3 is 15 residues long. The DNA for the CDR3 is TGTGCCAGCAGTTACTCGACCAGGGCAGACAATGAGCAGTTCTTC. Its protein product is CASSYSTRADNEQFF.

The J gene is TRBJ1-2, the V gene TRBV5-1, with TRBD1 matching 11 bases. This CDR3 contains 13 residues. With 4 bases clipped from V and 6 bases from J, the junction kept 2 bases outside the gene matches. Per the germline V gene, CDR1 is SGHRS and CDR2 is YFSETQ. CDR3 in DNA: TGCGCCAGCAGCATGGGACAGGGGGATGGCTACACCTTC. Protein: CASSMGQGDGYTF.

The chain combines TRBV7-9 with TRBJ2-1; 8 bases fit TRBD2. The CDR3 length is 16 residues. V shed 1 base and J 2 bases; nucleotides not matched to a gene: 4. Germline CDR1 reads SEHNR; CDR2 reads FQNEAQ (reference sequence). In nucleotides, the CDR3 is TGTGCCAGCAGCTTAGTGGGCGGGGGGCCCTACAATGAGCAGTTCTTC. Amino acids: CASSLVGGGPYNEQFF.

The V and J genes are TRBV4-1 and TRBJ2-7; TRBD2 agrees at 7 bases. The CDR3 is made up of 13 amino acids. CDR1 MGHRA and CDR2 YSYEKL come from the germline V gene. V lost 4 bases and J lost 2; bases outside the gene matches: 2. The CDR3 DNA is TGCGCCAGCAGCCCGAGCGGGACCTACGAGCAGTACTTC. Its translation: CASSPSGTYEQYF.

The chain joins TRBV7-2 to TRBJ2-5, with 7 bases aligning to TRBD2. Losses at the gene ends were 1 base for V and 5 bases for J; bases not matched to a gene: 4. Germline CDR1 and CDR2: SGHTA and FQGNSA. This CDR3 region has 14 residues. The CDR3 DNA sequence: TGTGCCAGCAGCTTAGGCGGGAGTGGGGAGACCCAGTACTTC. The encoded protein is CASSLGGSGETQYF. Complete variable domain (other parts from reference TRBV7-2 and TRBJ2-5): GAGVSQSPSNKVTEKGKDVELRCDPISGHTALYWYRQSLGQGLEFLIYFQGNSAPDKSGLPSDRFSAERTGGSVSTLTIQRTQQEDSAVYLCASSLGGSGETQYFGPGTRLLVL.

This chain uses TRBV24-1 with TRBJ1-2, with D perhaps TRBD1 (6 bases). The V gene's germline CDR1 is KGHDR and CDR2 SFDVKD. V lost 4 bases, J lost 6 bases, and 17 bases lay in between. The CDR3 length is 15 residues. The CDR3 sequence: CATSDRATGSDGYTF. CDR3 in DNA: TGTGCCACCAGTGACCGCGCGACAGGTAGTGATGGCTACACCTTC.

The chain is built from TRBV2 and TRBJ1-1; D call uncertain. The CDR3 consists of 14 residues. Germline V lookup: CDR1 SNHLY, CDR2 FYNNEI. Trimming cost V 9 bases and J 3 bases, with 17 bases left between them. The CDR3: CASPRSGEDTEAFF. CDR3 in DNA: TGTGCCAGTCCTAGGTCCGGGGAAGACACTGAAGCTTTCTTT.

V and J are TRBV30 and TRBJ1-6, with D perhaps TRBD1 (5 bases). The germline V gene encodes CDR1 GTSNPN and CDR2 SVGIG (reference sequence). With 4 bases removed from V and 10 bases from J, the gap between germline ends came to 17 bases. The CDR3 is made up of 14 amino acids. The CDR3 loop is CAWKGQVGLSPLHF. CDR3 sequence (DNA): TGTGCCTGGAAGGGGCAGGTCGGGCTATCACCCCTCCACTTT.

V is TRBV7-9 and J is TRBJ2-6; the D is unclear. Germline-derived CDR1 and CDR2 are SEHNR and FQNEAQ (reference sequence). Trimming took 3 bases from V and 2 from J, leaving 11 bases between them. The CDR3 is made up of 16 amino acids. The CDR3: CASSLGQAAGANVLTF. The CDR3 nucleotides read TGTGCCAGCAGCTTGGGCCAAGCAGCTGGGGCCAACGTCCTGACTTTC. The whole variable domain, remainder taken from reference TRBV7-9 and TRBJ2-6, is DTGVSQNPRHKITKRGQNVTFRCDPISEHNRLYWYRQTLGQGPEFLTYFQNEAQLEKSRLLSDRFSAERPKGSFSTLEIQRTEQGDSAMYLCASSLGQAAGANVLTFGAGSRLTVL.

The chain employs TRBV6-1 and TRBJ1-3, with unresolved D. The CDR3 runs 16 residues. Germline V gene sequence: CDR1 MNHNS, CDR2 SASEGT. V lost 1 base and J 6 bases, leaving 16 bases between the germline ends. The CDR3 is CASSEGEGSPENTIYF. CDR3 coding DNA: TGTGCCAGCAGTGAAGGGGAAGGGAGTCCTGAAAACACCATATATTTT.

The chain employs TRBV27 and TRBJ2-1; D perhaps matches TRBD1 (6 bases). The CDR3 is 14 amino acids. V was clipped by 6 bases and J by 4 bases, with 13 bases between them. From germline, CDR1 is MNHEY and CDR2 SMNVEV (reference sequence). In DNA, the CDR3 is TGTGCCAGCAGCCCGGGACATACGTACAATGAGCAGTTCTTC. Its protein product is CASSPGHTYNEQFF.

In this sample, this clone turned up a few times. J is TRBJ1-3 and V is TRBV27, with a tentative D call TRBD1 (6 bases). The CDR3 is 14 amino acids. The V gene's germline CDR1 is MNHEY and CDR2 SMNVEV (reference sequence). Trimming shortened V by 5 bases and J by 2 bases, and 10 bases separated the two germline ends. The CDR3 nucleotides are TGTGCCAGCAGTCAACAGGGCACTGGAAACACCATATATTTT. Translated: CASSQQGTGNTIYF.

This rearrangement joins TRBV3-1 (or the pseudogene TRBV3-2) to TRBJ2-1; D gene ambiguous. The V end was cut by 2 bases, the J end by 0 bases, with 8 bases between. The germline V gene has CDR1 LGHDT and CDR2 YNNKEL (reference sequence). The CDR3 totals 15 residues. CDR3 bases: TGTGCCAGCAGCCAACTGGGCTTCTCCTACAATGAGCAGTTCTTC. Translation: CASSQLGFSYNEQFF.

This clone was seen a few times. J is TRBJ1-5 and V is TRBV6-2 or TRBV6-3; 11 bases map to TRBD1. CDR1 is MNHEY, CDR2 SVGEGT, per germline. This CDR3 is built from 15 residues. V lost 4 bases and J lost 5; bases outside the gene matches: 4. In DNA, the CDR3 is TGTGCCAGCAGTTGGACAGGGGGCTCGGATCAGCCCCAGCATTTT. Translation: CASSWTGGSDQPQHF.

The genes are TRBV6-1 and TRBJ2-7, with D possibly being TRBD2 (7 bases). Trimming pared 2 bases from V and 6 bases from J, leaving 20 bases between. Germline V gene lookup returns CDR1 MNHNS and CDR2 SASEGT. CDR3 length equals 16 residues. The CDR3 is CASSERLGGGPFEQYV. CDR3 coding DNA: TGTGCCAGCAGTGAAAGACTTGGCGGGGGCCCGTTCGAGCAGTACGTC.

This chain links TRBV12-3 or TRBV12-4 with TRBJ1-1, with 8 bases matching TRBD1. The CDR3 length is 12 residues. J lost 9 bases, V lost 5 bases, and 5 bases had no gene match. The CDR3 DNA is TGTGCCAGCAGTATAGGACAGGGACAAGCTTTCTTT. Translating gives CASSIGQGQAFF.

The rearrangement joins TRBV27 to TRBJ1-4, with a possible D match to TRBD1 (6 bases). The CDR3 has 18 amino acids. Trimming removed 6 bases from V and 5 bases from J, with 25 bases in between. Germline CDR1 is MNHEY and CDR2 is SMNVEV (reference sequence). DNA for the CDR3: TGTGCCAGCAGCCTCTCGGACAGTTTTAGCCTTGGAAATGAAAAACTGTTTTTT. It is translated as CASSLSDSFSLGNEKLFF.

The chain has TRBV7-9 and TRBJ2-1, with TRBD2 as a possible D gene (5 bases). The CDR3 is 15 residues long. V was pared by 3 bases and J by 4 bases, with 13 bases between. Germline lookup yields CDR1 SEHNR and CDR2 FQNEAQ (reference sequence). CDR3 in amino acids: CASSFSSRGYNEQFF. CDR3 sequence (DNA): TGTGCCAGCAGCTTCTCCTCCCGGGGTTACAATGAGCAGTTCTTC.

The rearrangement links TRBV6-6 to TRBJ1-6; D gene ambiguous. V dropped 0 bases and J dropped 7 bases, with 13 bases sitting between them. Germline assignment: CDR1 MNHNY and CDR2 SVGAGI (reference sequence). This CDR3 comprises 16 residues. The CDR3 spells CASSYSDFLGNSPLHF. The CDR3 coding sequence is TGTGCCAGCAGTTACTCGGACTTTCTCGGCAATTCACCCCTCCACTTT.

The rearrangement joins TRBV7-2 to TRBJ1-2, with 7 nucleotides matching TRBD1. Unmatched junction bases numbered 10, after V lost 5 bases and J lost 4 bases. The V gene's germline CDR1 is SGHTA and CDR2 FQGNSA. The CDR3 runs to 15 residues. The CDR3 bases are TGTGCCAGCAGCCCTTCCAGGGACAGCTTCTATGGCTACACCTTC. Its translation: CASSPSRDSFYGYTF.

The J gene is TRBJ2-7, the V gene TRBV6-5; D gene uncertain. V shed 0 bases and J shed 3 bases, with 15 bases lying between them. The CDR3 is 16 amino acids. Germline V gene lookup returns CDR1 MNHEY and CDR2 SVGAGI. The CDR3 DNA is TGTGCCAGCAGTTACTCAAAGCCGCACTTCGGCTACGAGCAGTACTTC. Protein sequence: CASSYSKPHFGYEQYF.

This clone appeared a single time. This chain links TRBV5-1 with TRBJ2-3; 14 bases line up with TRBD2. CDR1 and CDR2 from the germline V gene are SGHRS and YFSETQ. Germline trimming cut 2 bases from V and 5 bases from J; bases unmatched to any gene: 4. The CDR3 covers 16 residues. CDR3 loop: CASSFSGTSGRDTQYF. The CDR3 coding sequence is TGCGCCAGCAGCTTTTCCGGGACTAGCGGGAGAGATACGCAGTATTTT.

This chain connects TRBV6-5 to TRBJ2-7, with 7 bases matching TRBD1. Trimming took 10 bases from V and 3 from J; bases not matched to a gene: 6. Germline-derived CDR1 and CDR2 are MNHEY and SVGAGI. The CDR3 length is 12 residues. The CDR3, as DNA: TGTGCCACCCGAGGGACAGTCTACGAGCAGTACGTC. This codes for CATRGTVYEQYV.

The chain links TRBV19 to TRBJ2-7; TRBD2 is a possible D gene (5 bases). The germline V gene encodes CDR1 LNHDA and CDR2 SQIVND (reference sequence). The length of the CDR3 is 15 residues. V was trimmed by 3 bases and J by 6 bases, leaving 18 bases between them. The CDR3 sequence is CASSMGSAGQAEQYV. CDR3 DNA sequence: TGTGCCAGTAGTATGGGATCCGCGGGTCAGGCCGAGCAGTACGTC.